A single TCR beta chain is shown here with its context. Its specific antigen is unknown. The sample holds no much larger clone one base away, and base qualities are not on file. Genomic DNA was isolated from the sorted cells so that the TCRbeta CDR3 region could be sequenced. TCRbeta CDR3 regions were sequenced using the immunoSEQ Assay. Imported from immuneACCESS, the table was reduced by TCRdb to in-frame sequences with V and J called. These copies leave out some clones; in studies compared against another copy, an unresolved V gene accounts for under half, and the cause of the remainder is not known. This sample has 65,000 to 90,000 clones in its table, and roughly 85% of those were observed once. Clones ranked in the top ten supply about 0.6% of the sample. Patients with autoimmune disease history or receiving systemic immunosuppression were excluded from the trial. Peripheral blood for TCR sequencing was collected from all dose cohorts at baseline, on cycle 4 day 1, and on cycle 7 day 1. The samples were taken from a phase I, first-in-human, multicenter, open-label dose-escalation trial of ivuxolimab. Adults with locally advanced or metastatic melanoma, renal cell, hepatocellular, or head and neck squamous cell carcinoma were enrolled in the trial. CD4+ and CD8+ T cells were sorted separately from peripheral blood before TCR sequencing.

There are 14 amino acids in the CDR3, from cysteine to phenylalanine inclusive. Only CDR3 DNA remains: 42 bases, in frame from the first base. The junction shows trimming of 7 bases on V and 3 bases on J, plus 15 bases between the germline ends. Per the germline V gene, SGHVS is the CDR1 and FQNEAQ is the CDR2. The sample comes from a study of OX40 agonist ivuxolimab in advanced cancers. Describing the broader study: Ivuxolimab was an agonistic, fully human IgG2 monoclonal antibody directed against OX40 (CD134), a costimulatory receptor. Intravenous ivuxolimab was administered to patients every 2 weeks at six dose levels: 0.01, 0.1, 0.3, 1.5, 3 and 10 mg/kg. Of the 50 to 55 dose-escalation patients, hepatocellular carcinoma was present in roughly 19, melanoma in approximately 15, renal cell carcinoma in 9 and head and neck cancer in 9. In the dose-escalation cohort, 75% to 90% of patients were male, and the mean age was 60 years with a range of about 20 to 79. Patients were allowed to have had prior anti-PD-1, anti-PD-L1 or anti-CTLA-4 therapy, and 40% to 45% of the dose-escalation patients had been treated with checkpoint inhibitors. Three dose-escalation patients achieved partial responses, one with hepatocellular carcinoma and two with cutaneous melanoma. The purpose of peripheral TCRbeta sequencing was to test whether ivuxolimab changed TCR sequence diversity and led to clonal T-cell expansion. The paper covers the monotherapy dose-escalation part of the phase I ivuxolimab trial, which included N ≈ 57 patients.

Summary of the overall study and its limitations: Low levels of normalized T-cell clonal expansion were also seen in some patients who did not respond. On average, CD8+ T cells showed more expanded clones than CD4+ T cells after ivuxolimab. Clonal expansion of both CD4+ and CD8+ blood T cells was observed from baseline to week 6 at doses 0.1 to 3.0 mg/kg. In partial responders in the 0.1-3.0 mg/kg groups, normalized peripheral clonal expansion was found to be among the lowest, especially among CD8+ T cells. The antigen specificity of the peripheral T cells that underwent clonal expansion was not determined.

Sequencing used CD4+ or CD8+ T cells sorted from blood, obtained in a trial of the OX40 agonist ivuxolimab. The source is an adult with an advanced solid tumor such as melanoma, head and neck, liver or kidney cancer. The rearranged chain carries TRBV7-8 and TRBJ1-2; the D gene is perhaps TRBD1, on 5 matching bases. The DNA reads TGTGCCAGCACCTGGGGCGTGTTGGACTATGGCTACACCTTC. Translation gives CASTWGVLDYGYTF.